These T cell receptor beta chains were read from a single sample in a study of CD8 T cells in Susac syndrome. TCRdb reprocessed the immunoSEQ multiplex PCR reads with MiXCR, giving one entry per CDR3 protein. Counted here are 150,000 to 200,000 distinct CDR3 sequences, roughly 96% occurring once; the ten biggest clones make up 0.093%. Input material: CD4+ T cells from PBMCs. These receptors came from a human donor with multiple sclerosis. Each CDR3 is given with its conserved first and last residue. A D gene is named only where the DNA matches it firmly. Some rows mark clone size as missing; the rest say once, few, many or name a class of expanded clone.

>TRBJ1-2|TRBD1|TRBV20-1|.
CSARGDRGRYGYTF
TGCAGTGCTAGAGGGGACAGGGGCCGCTATGGCTACACCTTC
>TRBJ2-1|.|TRBV9|.
CASSVEGYNEQFF
TGTGCCAGCAGCGTAGAAGGGTACAATGAGCAGTTCTTC
>TRBJ2-5|.|TRBV29-1|.
CSVGSRGRRQTQYF
TGCAGCGTGGGTTCAAGGGGTAGGAGGCAGACCCAGTACTTC
>TRBJ2-3|.|TRBV9|.
CASSVEGRRTDTQYF
TGTGCCAGCAGCGTAGAAGGCAGGCGCACAGATACGCAGTATTTT
>TRBJ2-1|TRBD2|TRBV20-1|.
CSARGLGRAFNEQFF
TGCAGTGCTAGAGGTCTTGGGAGGGCCTTCAATGAGCAGTTCTTC
>TRBJ2-7|.|TRBV27|.
CASSLAGAPTDEQYF
TGTGCCAGCAGTTTAGCGGGGGCGCCTACGGACGAGCAGTACTTC
>TRBJ1-5|.|TRBV7-9|.
CASQEGREPQHF
TGTGCCAGCCAGGAGGGGAGAGAGCCCCAGCATTTT
>TRBJ2-5|TRBD1|TRBV7-9|.
CASSQGDRDQETQYF
TGTGCCAGCAGCCAAGGGGACAGGGACCAAGAGACCCAGTACTTC
>TRBJ2-3|.|TRBV5-4|.
CASSPDAPGTDTQYF
TGTGCCAGCAGCCCCGACGCCCCGGGCACAGATACGCAGTATTTT
>TRBJ2-7|.|TRBV3-1|.
CASSQRGGEQYF
TGTGCCAGCAGCCAAAGGGGGGGCGAGCAGTACTTC
>TRBJ2-7|.|TRBV3-1|few
CASSQDPGHSYEQYF
TGTGCCAGCAGCCAAGATCCAGGCCACTCCTACGAGCAGTACTTC
>TRBJ2-5|TRBD1|TRBV29-1|.
CSVEGQGVGETQYF
TGCAGCGTGGAGGGACAGGGAGTTGGAGAGACCCAGTACTTC
>TRBJ2-1|TRBD2|TRBV19|.
CASSWAGGNNEQFF
TGTGCCAGTAGTTGGGCGGGGGGGAACAATGAGCAGTTCTTC
>TRBJ1-1|.|TRBV29-1|.
CSVQTPPNTEAFF
TGCAGCGTTCAGACTCCCCCGAACACTGAAGCTTTCTTT
>TRBJ2-3|TRBD1|TRBV29-1|.
CSVDLSATGGPDTQYF
TGCAGCGTTGATCTCTCCGCGACAGGGGGCCCAGATACGCAGTATTTT
>TRBJ1-5|TRBD1|TRBV5-1|.
CASSSDGQGNQPQHF
TGCGCCAGCAGCTCTGATGGACAGGGGAATCAGCCCCAGCATTTT